Reported below is one T cell receptor (beta chain). Its antigen is as yet unknown. This specimen comes from a study of T cell responses to AZD1222 COVID-19 vaccine. V dropped 3 bases and J dropped 6; count of bases not matched to a gene: 8. Germline lookup yields CDR1 SGHDN and CDR2 FVKESK. The CDR3 runs 16 residues. Whole-study results and caveats: Donors were chiefly white British, with a greater number of females, and clonal diversity was perhaps underestimated.

TCRdb's table, derived via immunoSEQ multiplex PCR, lists solely in-frame clones and lacks some. Among 110,000 to 150,000 clones listed, roughly 91% were seen once. The source material was peripheral blood, sampled on day 0 of AZD1222 vaccination. This clonotype was sampled from an adult in good health. V gene TRBV14 combines with J gene TRBJ2-1; 10 bases map to TRBD2. For the CDR3, the DNA is TGTGCCAGCAGCCAGCTTATAGCGGGGGGCCCCAATGAGCAGTTCTTC. This sequence encodes CASSQLIAGGPNEQFF.